This T cell receptor (beta chain) is drawn from a study of blood T cell repertoires in COVID-19. About the research overall: Samples taken during acute and convalescent COVID-19 were collected in the United States, Italy and Spain.

CDR3 length: 17 amino acids. V lost 0 bases to trimming and J lost 6 bases; unmatched junction nucleotides: 9. The V gene's germline CDR1 is MNHEY and CDR2 SVGEGT. In the authors' workflow: Amplification from reference gene primers served as the basis for estimated nucleated cell counts. Profiling relied on immunoSEQ multiplex PCR, and the TCRdb table lists in-frame clones only, not all of them. V, J and clone size derive from that table, while D and trimming were established from the DNA sequence. The table records 300,000 to 400,000 clones, 80% to 90% of them present only once. The rearrangement uses TRBV6-2 or TRBV6-3 and TRBJ1-5, with 9 bases fitting TRBD1. Source material: PBMCs or T cells enriched from blood (not recorded which). This TCR came from a woman aged 40 to 55 with acute COVID-19. CDR3 amino acids: CASSYSRRDRAGQPQHF. In nucleotides, the CDR3 is TGTGCCAGCAGTTACTCGAGACGGGACAGGGCAGGTCAGCCCCAGCATTTT.